The source of this T cell receptor beta chain is a study of cytomegalovirus exposure and HLA in healthy donors. On the study more broadly: From donors who were HLA-typed, an early data release held 65 million to 85 million unique TCRs.

The ends were cut back, 10 bases at V and 3 bases at J, with 18 bases in the middle. This CDR3 has 14 residues. The germline V gene has CDR1 MNHEY and CDR2 SMNVEV (reference sequence). Both 60 Vbeta primers and 13 Jbeta primers went into the PCR. The data were produced by immunoSEQ multiplex PCR, yet TCRdb's version contains in-frame clones alone and is incomplete. The table lists some 130,000 clones. V is TRBV27 and J is TRBJ1-2; maybe TRBD1 (6 bases). This clonotype was sampled from a young man in good health and CMV-seronegative. The sequenced material came from PBMCs. The CDR3 region has the DNA TGTGCCACCAAACAGACGGGGGGCGACTATGGCTACACCTTC. Residues: CATKQTGGDYGYTF.